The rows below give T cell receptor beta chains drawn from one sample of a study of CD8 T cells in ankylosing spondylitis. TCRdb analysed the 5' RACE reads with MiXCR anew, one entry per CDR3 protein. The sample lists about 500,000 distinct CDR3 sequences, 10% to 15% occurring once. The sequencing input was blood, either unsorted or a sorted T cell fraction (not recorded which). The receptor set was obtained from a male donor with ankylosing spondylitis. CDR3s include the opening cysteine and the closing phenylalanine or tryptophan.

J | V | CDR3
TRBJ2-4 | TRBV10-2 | CASSDVLSGQRDIQYF
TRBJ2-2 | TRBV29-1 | CSVGVPRSTGELFF
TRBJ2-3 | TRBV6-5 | CASSLTSQSDTQYF
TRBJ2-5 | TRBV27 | CASSPRASSGTQYF
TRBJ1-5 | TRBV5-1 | CASSLRIGPEEPQHF
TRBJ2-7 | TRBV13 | CASNSGRANEQYF
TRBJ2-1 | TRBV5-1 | CASSLGDRRYNEQFF
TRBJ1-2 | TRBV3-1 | CASSQDPDSNYGYTF
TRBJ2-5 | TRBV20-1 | CSARDQVAGEETQYF
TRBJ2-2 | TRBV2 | CASRRTENTGELFF
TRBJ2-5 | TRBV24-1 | CATSDLDRGLASGQETQYF
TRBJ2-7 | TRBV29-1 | CSVGAGHQYEQYF
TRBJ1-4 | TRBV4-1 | CASSQVQGWEKLFF
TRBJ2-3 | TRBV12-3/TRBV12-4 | CASSPRQGGPDTQYF
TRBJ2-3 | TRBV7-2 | CASSKLDTTDTQYF
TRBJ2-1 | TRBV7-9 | CASSRARDSQNYNEQFF
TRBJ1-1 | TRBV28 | CASSFRPGKPNTEAFF
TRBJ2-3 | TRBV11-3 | CASSLGQQDTQYF
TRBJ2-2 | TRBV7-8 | CASSSRLAGFGTGELFF
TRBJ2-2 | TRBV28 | CASSLSIRGTGELFF
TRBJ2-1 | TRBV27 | CASSYGGMNEQFF
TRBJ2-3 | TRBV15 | CATSTLLAGDADTQYF
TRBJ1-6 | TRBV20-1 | CSARGTGNYNSPLHF
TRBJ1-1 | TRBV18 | CASSPPPLHTEAFF
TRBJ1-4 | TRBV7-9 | CASSWGSSTNEKLFF
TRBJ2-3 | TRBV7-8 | CASRPGQRKSLSDTQYF
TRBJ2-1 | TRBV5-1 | CASSATQGIEQFF
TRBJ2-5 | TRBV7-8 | CASSHRVGQQETQYF
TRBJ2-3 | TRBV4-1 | CASSRAVGDTQYF
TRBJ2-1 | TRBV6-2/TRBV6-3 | CASRPGGSWNEQFF
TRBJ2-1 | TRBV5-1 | CASSLQGLGNEQFF
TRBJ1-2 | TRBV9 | CASSVGQGLVDPGYTF
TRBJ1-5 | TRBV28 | CASSLGQTPSNQPQHF
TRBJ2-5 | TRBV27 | CASGLGGQETQYF
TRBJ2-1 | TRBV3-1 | CASSQETSGPYNEQFF
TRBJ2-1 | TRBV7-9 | CASSPAGQRGGEQFF
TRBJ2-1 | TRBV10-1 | CASRGGTYNEQFF
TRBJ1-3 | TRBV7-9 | CASGGLSGNTIYF
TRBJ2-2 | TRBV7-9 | CASSRRGVPVRGELFF
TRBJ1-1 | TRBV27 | CASTPLGATEAFF
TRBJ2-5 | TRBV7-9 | CASTHSIAWETQYF
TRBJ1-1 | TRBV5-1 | CASSSTGATTEAFF
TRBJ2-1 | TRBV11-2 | CASSPRLAGDGEQFF
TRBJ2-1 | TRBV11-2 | CASSSMINEQFF
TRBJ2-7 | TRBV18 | CASSRAGVEYEQYF
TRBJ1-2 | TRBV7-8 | CASSLAAGGRFYGYTF
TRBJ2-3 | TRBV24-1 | CATSDSRDRGGDTQYF
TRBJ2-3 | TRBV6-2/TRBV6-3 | CASTQQRTSGSTDTQYF
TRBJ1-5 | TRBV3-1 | CASSHGRGSSQPQHF
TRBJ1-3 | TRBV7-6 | CASSLGGRQGSGNTIYF
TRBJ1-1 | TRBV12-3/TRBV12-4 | CATSQGAGGSTEAFF